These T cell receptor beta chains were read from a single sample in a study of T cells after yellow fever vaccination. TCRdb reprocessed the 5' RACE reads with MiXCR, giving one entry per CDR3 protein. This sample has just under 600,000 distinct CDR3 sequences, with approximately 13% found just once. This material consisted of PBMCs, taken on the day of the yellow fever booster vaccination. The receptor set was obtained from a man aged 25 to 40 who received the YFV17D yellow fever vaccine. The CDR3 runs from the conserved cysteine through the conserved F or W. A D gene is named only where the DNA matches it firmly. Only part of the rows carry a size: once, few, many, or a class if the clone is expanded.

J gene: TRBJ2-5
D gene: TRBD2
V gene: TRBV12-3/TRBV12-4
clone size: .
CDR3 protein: CASSSQRDLETQYF
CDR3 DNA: TGTGCCAGCAGTTCGCAGCGGGACTTGGAGACCCAGTACTTC

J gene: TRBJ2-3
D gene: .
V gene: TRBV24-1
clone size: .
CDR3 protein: CATAGASGTDTQYF
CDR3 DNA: TGTGCCACGGCCGGAGCGTCGGGCACAGATACGCAGTATTTT

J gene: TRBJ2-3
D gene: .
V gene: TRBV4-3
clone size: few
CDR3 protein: CASSQSWGADTQYF
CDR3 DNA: TGCGCCAGCAGCCAGAGCTGGGGGGCAGATACGCAGTATTTT

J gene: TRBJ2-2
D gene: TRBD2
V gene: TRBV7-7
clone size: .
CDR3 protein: CASSFPPSGTAMGTGELFF
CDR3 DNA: TGTGCTAGCAGCTTCCCGCCTAGCGGGACCGCGATGGGCACCGGGGAGCTGTTTTTT

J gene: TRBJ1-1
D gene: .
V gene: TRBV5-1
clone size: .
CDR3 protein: CASSWDGGNTEAFF
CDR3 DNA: TGCGCCAGCAGCTGGGATGGGGGGAACACTGAAGCTTTCTTT

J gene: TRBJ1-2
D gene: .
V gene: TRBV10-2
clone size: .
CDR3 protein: CASRRDDYGYTF
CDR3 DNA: TGCGCCAGCCGTAGGGACGACTATGGCTACACCTTC

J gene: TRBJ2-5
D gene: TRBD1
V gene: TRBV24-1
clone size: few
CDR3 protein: CATSEPGQGAETQYF
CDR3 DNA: TGTGCCACCAGTGAGCCGGGACAGGGGGCCGAGACCCAGTACTTC

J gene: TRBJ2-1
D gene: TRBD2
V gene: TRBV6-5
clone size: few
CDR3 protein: CASISGSTNNEQFF
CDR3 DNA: TGTGCCAGCATTAGCGGGAGTACCAACAATGAGCAGTTCTTC

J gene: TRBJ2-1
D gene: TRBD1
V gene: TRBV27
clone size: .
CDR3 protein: CASSYAGTGRHEQFF
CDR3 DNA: TGTGCCAGCAGTTACGCCGGGACAGGGCGCCATGAGCAGTTCTTC

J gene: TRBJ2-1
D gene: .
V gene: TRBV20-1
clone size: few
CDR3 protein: CSARDRTRDSLAEQFF
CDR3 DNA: TGCAGTGCTAGAGATCGGACCCGGGACTCCCTCGCTGAGCAGTTCTTC

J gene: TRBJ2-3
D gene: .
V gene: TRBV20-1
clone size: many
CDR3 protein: CSAGRDTDTQYF
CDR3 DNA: TGCAGTGCTGGTCGGGACACAGATACGCAGTATTTT

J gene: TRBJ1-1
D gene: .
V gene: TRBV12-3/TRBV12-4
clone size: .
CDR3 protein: CASSAGGLTTEAFF
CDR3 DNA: TGTGCCAGCAGTGCGGGGGGGTTGACGACTGAAGCTTTCTTT

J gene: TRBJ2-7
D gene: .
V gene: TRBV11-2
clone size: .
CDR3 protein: CASRTLVGSSYEQYF
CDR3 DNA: TGTGCCAGCAGGACATTGGTGGGGAGCTCCTACGAGCAGTACTTC

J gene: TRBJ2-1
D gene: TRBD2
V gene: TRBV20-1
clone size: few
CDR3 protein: CSARDRASGVYNEQFF
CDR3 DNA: TGCAGTGCTAGAGATCGGGCTAGCGGGGTATACAATGAGCAGTTCTTC

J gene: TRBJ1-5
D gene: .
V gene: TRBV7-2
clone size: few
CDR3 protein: CASSLYQGNQPQHF
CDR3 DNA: TGTGCCAGCAGCTTATACCAGGGTAATCAGCCCCAGCATTTT

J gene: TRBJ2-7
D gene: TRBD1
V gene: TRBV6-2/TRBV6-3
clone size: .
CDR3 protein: CASRVDRGSSYEQYF
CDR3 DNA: TGTGCCAGCAGGGTGGACAGGGGAAGCTCCTACGAGCAGTACTTC

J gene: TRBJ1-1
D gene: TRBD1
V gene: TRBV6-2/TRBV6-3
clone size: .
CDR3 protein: CASRDGRQGAYMNTEAFF
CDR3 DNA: TGTGCCAGCCGCGACGGGCGACAGGGGGCCTACATGAACACTGAAGCTTTCTTT

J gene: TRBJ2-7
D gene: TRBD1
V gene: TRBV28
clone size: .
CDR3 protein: CASSFRDSEQYF
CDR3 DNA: TGTGCCAGCAGTTTCCGGGACAGCGAGCAGTACTTC

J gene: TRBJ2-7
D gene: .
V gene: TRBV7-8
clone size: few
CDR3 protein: CASSLAPVRALSYEQYF
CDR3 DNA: TGTGCCAGCAGCTTAGCGCCTGTCAGGGCCCTCTCCTACGAGCAGTACTTC

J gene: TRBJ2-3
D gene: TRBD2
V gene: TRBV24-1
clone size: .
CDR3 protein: CATSDRLTSGSTDTQYF
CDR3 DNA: TGTGCCACCAGTGATCGCCTTACTAGCGGGAGCACAGATACGCAGTATTTT

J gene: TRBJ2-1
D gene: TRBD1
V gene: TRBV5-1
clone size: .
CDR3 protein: CASSLGQGADEQFF
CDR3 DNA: TGCGCCAGCAGCTTGGGACAGGGGGCTGATGAGCAGTTCTTC

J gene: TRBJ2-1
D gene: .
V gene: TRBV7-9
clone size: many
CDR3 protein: CASSLDTTGTQFF
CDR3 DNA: TGTGCCAGCAGCTTAGACACGACCGGGACACAGTTCTTC

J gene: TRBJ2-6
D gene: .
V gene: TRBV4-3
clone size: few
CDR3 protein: CASKGWGANVLTF
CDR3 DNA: TGCGCCAGCAAGGGGTGGGGGGCCAACGTCCTGACTTTC

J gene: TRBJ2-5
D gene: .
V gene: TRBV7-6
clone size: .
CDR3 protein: CASSSPNKETQYF
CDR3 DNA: TGTGCCAGCAGCTCCCCCAATAAAGAGACCCAGTACTTC

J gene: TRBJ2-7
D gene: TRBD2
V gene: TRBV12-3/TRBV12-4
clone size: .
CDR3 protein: CASSFQREGSEQYF
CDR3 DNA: TGTGCCAGCAGTTTTCAACGGGAGGGCTCCGAGCAGTACTTC

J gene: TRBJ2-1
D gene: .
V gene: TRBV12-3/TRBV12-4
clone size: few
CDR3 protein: CASSLGAWYEQFF
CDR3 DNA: TGTGCCAGCAGTTTGGGGGCTTGGTATGAGCAGTTCTTC